A selection of T cell receptor beta chains follows, all from one sample in a study of tumor-infiltrating lymphocytes in primary liver carcinoma. TCRdb reprocessed the multiplex PCR reads via MiXCR and lists one record per CDR3 protein. This table holds 84,000 or so distinct CDR3 sequences, about three quarters found once. The sample consisted of liver tumor tissue from sampling region 1. All receptors come from a middle-aged man with primary liver carcinoma and hepatitis B virus infection. The CDR3 runs from the conserved cysteine through the conserved F or W. The D gene is left open where the match is weak. For some rows the clone size is stated as once, few or many, or as a class when expanded; others skip it.

TRBV28	-	TRBJ1-2	-	TGTGCCAGCAGTTCTCCCGCGGGGGGGCGAGGCTATGACTACACCTTC	CASSSPAGGRGYDYTF
TRBV6-5	-	TRBJ1-1	-	TGTTCCAGCAGTGGGACACCAAAGAACACTGAAGCTTCCTTT	CSSSGTPKNTEASF
TRBV29-1	-	TRBJ1-2	-	TGTATCGTTGGAGCACCAGGAGTTGGTGGCTACACCTTC	CIVGAPGVGGYTF
TRBV6-5	-	TRBJ1-1	-	TGTGCCAGCAGTGGGACACCAGAGGACACTGAAGCTTTCTTC	CASSGTPEDTEAFF
TRBV2	TRBD1	TRBJ2-7	-	TGTGCCAGCAGTGAAGGGACGACAGGGTTTACCTACGAGCAGTACTTC	CASSEGTTGFTYEQYF
TRBV4-1	TRBD2	TRBJ2-2	-	TGCGCCAGCCAAGAGGGCCCACTAGCGGGAGGCCCAGCGAACACCAGTGAGCTGTTTTTC	CASQEGPLAGGPANTSELFF
TRBV29-1	-	TRBJ2-7	many	TGCAGCGTCGGGAGTGACGAGCAGTACTTC	CSVGSDEQYF
TRBV5-4	-	TRBJ2-7	-	TGTGCCACCAGGGACTTCTCAGCCTACGAACACTACTTC	CATRDFSAYEHYF
TRBV10-3	-	TRBJ2-6	once	TGTGCCATCGGGGTCCCTAGGGCCAACGTCCTGACTTTC	CAIGVPRANVLTF
TRBV12-3/TRBV12-4	TRBD1	TRBJ2-7	many	TGTGCCAGCAGTTCACCCGAGACAGGGGGTCATCGGGAGCAGTACTTC	CASSSPETGGHREQYF
TRBV4-1	-	TRBJ2-1	-	TGCGCCAGCAGCCAACCCCAAGGATTGGGGACGGGCCATGGGCAGTTCTTC	CASSQPQGLGTGHGQFF
TRBV4-1	-	TRBJ1-1	-	TGCGCCAGTAGCCGACCTGGAACTGAAGCTTTATTT	CASSRPGTEALF
TRBV6-6	-	TRBJ1-1	-	TGTGCCAACAGTTATGATATGAACAGGGAAGTGGGTGGATTCACTGAAGCTTCCTTT	CANSYDMNREVGGFTEASF
TRBV7-9	-	TRBJ2-7	-	TGTGCCAGCAGCTTTATAGTGGGGGCCAGCTACGAACAGTACTTC	CASSFIVGASYEQYF